This TCR beta chain was retrieved from a study of OX40 agonist ivuxolimab in advanced cancers. The overall study: Of mixed ages from about 23 to 85 and averaging about 56 years, the group was approximately 80% male. Having had anti-PD-1, anti-PD-L1 or anti-CTLA-4 therapy before was allowed, and roughly 39% had some.

This clone has only one observation. The germline V gene has CDR1 SGDLS and CDR2 YYNGEE. The V end was cut by 3 bases, the J end by 5 bases, with 20 bases between. The CDR3 has 16 residues. Measured with immunoSEQ multiplex PCR; TCRdb has only the in-frame clones, and not every one. In the table there are approximately 70,000 clones, approximately 90% of which are singletons. The sample here was CD4+ or CD8+ T cells sorted from blood, taken in a trial of the OX40 agonist ivuxolimab. This TCR was recovered from an adult with an advanced solid tumor such as melanoma, head and neck, liver or kidney cancer. This chain connects TRBV9 to TRBJ2-5, with D possibly TRBD2 on 6 matching bases. This chain's CDR3 is CASSANSGVRGETQYF. CDR3 DNA sequence: TGTGCCAGCAGCGCCAACTCCGGGGTCCGGGGGGAGACCCAGTACTTC.